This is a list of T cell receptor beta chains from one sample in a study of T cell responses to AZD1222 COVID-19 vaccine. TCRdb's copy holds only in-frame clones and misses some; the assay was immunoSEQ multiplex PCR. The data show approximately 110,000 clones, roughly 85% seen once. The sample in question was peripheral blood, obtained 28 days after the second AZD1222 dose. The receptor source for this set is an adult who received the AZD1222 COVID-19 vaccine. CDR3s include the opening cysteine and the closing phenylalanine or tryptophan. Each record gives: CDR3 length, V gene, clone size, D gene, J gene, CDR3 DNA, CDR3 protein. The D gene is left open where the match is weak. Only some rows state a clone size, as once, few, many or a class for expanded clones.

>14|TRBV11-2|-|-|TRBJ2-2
TGTGCCAGCAGCTTAGGTATTCACGCCGGGGAGCTGTTTTTT
CASSLGIHAGELFF
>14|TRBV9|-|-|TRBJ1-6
TGTGCCAGCAGCGTAGGGGGACTTAATTCACCCCTCCACTTT
CASSVGGLNSPLHF
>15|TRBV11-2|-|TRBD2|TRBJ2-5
TGTGCCAGCAGCCAAACTAGCGGCGGTCGAATGGCCCAGTACTTC
CASSQTSGGRMAQYF
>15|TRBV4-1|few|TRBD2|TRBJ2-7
TGCGCCAGCAACTCGGGACTAGCGGGCACCTACGAGCAGTACTTC
CASNSGLAGTYEQYF
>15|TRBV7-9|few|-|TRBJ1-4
TGTGCCAGCAGCTTAACCACCAGGGCCTGGGAAAAACTGTTTTTT
CASSLTTRAWEKLFF
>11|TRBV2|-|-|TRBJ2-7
TGTGCCAGCAGTGTGGTGTGGGTGCAGTACTTC
CASSVVWVQYF
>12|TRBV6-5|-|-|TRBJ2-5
TGTGCCAGCAGCGTTATCTGGGAGACCCAGTACTTC
CASSVIWETQYF
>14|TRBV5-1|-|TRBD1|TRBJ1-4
TGCGCCAGCAGCTCGACAGGGGTTTATGAAAAACTGTTTTTT
CASSSTGVYEKLFF
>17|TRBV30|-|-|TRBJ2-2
TGTGCCTGGAGAGCCCGTTGGGGATGGGTAAACACCGGGGAGCTGTTTTTT
CAWRARWGWVNTGELFF
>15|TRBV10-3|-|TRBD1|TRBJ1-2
TGTGCCATCAGTGAGTCCCTCCTGGACAGGGATGGCTACACCTTC
CAISESLLDRDGYTF
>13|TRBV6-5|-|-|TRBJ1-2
TGTGCCAGCAGTACTCCCGGGACCTATGGCTACACCTTC
CASSTPGTYGYTF
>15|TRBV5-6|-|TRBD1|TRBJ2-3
TGTGCCAGCAGTCGGGACAGGGGGCGGAGAGATACGCAGTATTTT
CASSRDRGRRDTQYF
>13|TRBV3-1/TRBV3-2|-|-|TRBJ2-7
TGTGCCAGCAGCCAAGGGGCCTCCTACGAGCAGTACTTC
CASSQGASYEQYF
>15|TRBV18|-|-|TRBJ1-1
TGTGCCAGCTCACGTTCCGGCTCAAAGAACACTGAAGCTTTCTTT
CASSRSGSKNTEAFF
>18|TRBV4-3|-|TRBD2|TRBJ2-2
TGCGCCAGCAGCCAAGGCGCACGGGGGGTTAGGGTCACCGGGGAGCTGTTTTTT
CASSQGARGVRVTGELFF
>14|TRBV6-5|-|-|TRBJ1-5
TGTGCCAGCAGTTACGGGCAGGGGCTTATTCCCCAGCATTTT
CASSYGQGLIPQHF
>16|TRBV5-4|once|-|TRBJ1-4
TGTGCCAGCAGCTTGAGTGTTGGGGGAGGTGGTGAAAAACTGTTTTTT
CASSLSVGGGGEKLFF
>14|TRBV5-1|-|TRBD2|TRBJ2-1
TGCGCCAGCAGAGTAGCGGGGGCTGAGAATGAGCAGTTCTTC
CASRVAGAENEQFF
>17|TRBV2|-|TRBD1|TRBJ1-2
TGTGCCAGCAGTGAAGCGCTTGGGACAGGTATTAACTATGGCTACACCTTC
CASSEALGTGINYGYTF
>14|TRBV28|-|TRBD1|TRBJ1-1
TGTGCCAGCAGTTCTGGACAGGGGGACACTGAAGCTTTCTTT
CASSSGQGDTEAFF
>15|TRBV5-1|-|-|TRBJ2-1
TGCGCCAGCAGCCCCGACCCTAGCTCCTACAATGAGCAGTTCTTC
CASSPDPSSYNEQFF
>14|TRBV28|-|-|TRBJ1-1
TGTGCCAGCAGTTTAATAAGTGGGTCAGGTGAAGCTTTCTTT
CASSLISGSGEAFF
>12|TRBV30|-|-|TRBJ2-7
TGTGCCTGGAGTCCTTCCGACCACGAGCAGTACTTC
CAWSPSDHEQYF
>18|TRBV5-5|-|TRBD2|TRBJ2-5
TGTGCCAGCAGCCTCCGAAACGGACTAGCGGGGGGACAAGAGGCCCAGTACTTC
CASSLRNGLAGGQEAQYF
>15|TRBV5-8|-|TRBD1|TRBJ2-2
TGTGCCCAGTCCGCAGGACAGGTGAACACCGGGGAGCTGTTTTTT
CAQSAGQVNTGELFF
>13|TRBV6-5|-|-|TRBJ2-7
TGTGCCAGCAGTTGGGGGAGCTCCTACGAGCAGTACTTC
CASSWGSSYEQYF
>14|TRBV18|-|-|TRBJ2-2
TGTGCCAGCTCATCCGTGGGGGAGACCGGGGAGCTGTTTTTT
CASSSVGETGELFF
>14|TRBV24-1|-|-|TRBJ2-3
TGTGCCACCAGTGATATGGGGTTGAGGGATACGCAGTATTTT
CATSDMGLRDTQYF
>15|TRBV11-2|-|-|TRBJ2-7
TGTGCCAGCAGCTTGACCGGGACGGTAGACTACGAGCAGTACTTC
CASSLTGTVDYEQYF
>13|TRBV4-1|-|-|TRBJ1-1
TGCGCCAGCAGCCGAATCCCGGGCGTGGGAGCTTTCTTT
CASSRIPGVGAFF
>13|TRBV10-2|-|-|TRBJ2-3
TGCGCCAGCAGTGAACAGGGAAAAGATACGCAGTATTTT
CASSEQGKDTQYF
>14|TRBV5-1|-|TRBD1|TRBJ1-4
TGCGCCAGCAGCCCCGGGACAGCTAATGAAAAACTGTTTTTT
CASSPGTANEKLFF
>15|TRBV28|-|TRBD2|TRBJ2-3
TGTGCCAGCAGTTTGGGGACTAAGAGCACAGATACGCAGTATTTT
CASSLGTKSTDTQYF
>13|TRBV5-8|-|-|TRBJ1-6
TGTGCCAGCAGCTGGGGGATAGGATCACCCCTCCACTTT
CASSWGIGSPLHF
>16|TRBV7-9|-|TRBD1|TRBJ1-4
TGTGCCAGCAGCATGCCACCGGGACAGACTGGAGAAAAACTGTTTTTT
CASSMPPGQTGEKLFF
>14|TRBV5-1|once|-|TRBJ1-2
TGCGCCAGCAGCCCGGGGCGAGTACCCTATGGCTACACCTTC
CASSPGRVPYGYTF
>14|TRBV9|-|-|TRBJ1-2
TGTGCCAGCAACCGACCACAGGGAGAATATGGCTACACCTTC
CASNRPQGEYGYTF
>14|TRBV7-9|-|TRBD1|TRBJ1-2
TGTGCCAGCAGCCCAGACAGGGCCTGGGATGGCTACACCTTC
CASSPDRAWDGYTF